One and the same sample provided the 12 T cell receptor beta chains below, sequenced in a study of T cells in Graves' hyperthyroidism and ophthalmopathy. TCR beta CDR3 regions were amplified from RNA transcripts. Using the HTBI primer set, a first-round RT-PCR was run on the TCR CDR3. MiXCR, run by TCRdb on the multiplex PCR reads, gives a single entry per CDR3 protein. The table shows roughly 570,000 distinct CDR3 sequences, with around 46% occurring only once. The sequenced sample consisted of peripheral blood or thyroid tissue (not recorded which). The receptor source for this set is an adult woman with Graves' disease, either hyperthyroidism or ophthalmopathy (not recorded which).

This clonotype was detected ten times or more. The CDR3 sequence: CASSGGTDNLPLHF. The CDR3 DNA follows: TGCGCCAGCAGCGGCGGGACAGACAATTTGCCCCTCCACTTT. The rearrangement joins TRBV5-1 to TRBJ1-6; 7 nucleotides match TRBD1. Germline values: CDR1 SGHRS, CDR2 YFSETQ. J gave up 13 bases and V 4 bases, and 11 bases lay outside the gene matches. The CDR3 is made up of 14 amino acids.

CDR3 loop: CASSTLNLGTGEQYF. CDR3 DNA: TGTGCCAGCAGCACACTGAACTTAGGGACCGGGGAGCAGTACTTC. This sequence joins TRBV7-3 and TRBJ2-7; tentatively, D is TRBD1 or TRBD2 (5 bases each). CDR3 length: 15 amino acids. From germline, CDR1 is SGHTA and CDR2 FQGTGA. V was pared by 5 bases and J by 7 bases, with 21 bases between. The full variable domain, completed using reference TRBV7-3 and TRBJ2-7, is GAGVSQTPSNKVTEKGKYVELRCDPISGHTALYWYRQSLGQGPEFLIYFQGTGAADDSGLPNDRFFAVRPEGSVSTLKIQRTERGDSAVYLCASSTLNLGTGEQYFGPGTRLTVT.

This clonotype was seen a handful of times. The genes are TRBV25-1 and TRBJ1-1; D is undetermined. Per the germline V gene, CDR1 is MGHDK and CDR2 is SYGVNS. Trimming took 0 bases from V and 1 from J, leaving 3 bases between them. CDR3 length: 13 amino acids. CDR3 residues: CASSEYRNTEAFF. The CDR3 nucleotides read TGTGCCAGCAGTGAATACAGGAACACTGAAGCTTTCTTT.

This clonotype was seen repeatedly, ten times or more. The CDR3 is CASSGRGQSYEQYF. CDR3 nucleotides: TGTGCCAGCAGTGGGAGAGGACAGAGCTACGAGCAGTACTTC. The J gene is TRBJ2-7, the V gene TRBV7-9, with D tentatively TRBD1 (6 bases). Germline lookup yields CDR1 SEHNR and CDR2 FQNEAQ (reference sequence). Trimming left V 6 bases short and J 3 bases short, with 15 bases between. The CDR3 contains 14 residues.

This clonotype was recorded many times. The rearrangement uses TRBV5-4 and TRBJ2-7; D might be TRBD1 (6 bases). The CDR3 runs 15 residues. V gave up 4 bases and J gave up 6 bases, with 20 bases separating them. Germline lookup yields CDR1 SGHNT and CDR2 YYREEE (reference sequence). The CDR3 DNA sequence: TGTGCCAGCAGCCCACCGGGAACAGGGTCTCGCGAGCAGTACTTC. Amino acid sequence: CASSPPGTGSREQYF. Full variable domain (rest looked up from reference TRBV5-4 and TRBJ2-7): ETGVTQSPTHLIKTRGQQVTLRCSSQSGHNTVSWYQQALGQGPQFIFQYYREEENGRGNFPPRFSGLQFPNYSSELNVNALELDDSALYLCASSPPGTGSREQYFGPGTRLTVT.

This clonotype was seen at least ten times. The rearrangement links TRBV7-2 to TRBJ2-5; D is unclear. This CDR3 spans 16 amino acids. Trimming left V 2 bases short and J 9 bases short, with 22 bases between. CDR1 and CDR2 from the germline V gene are SGHTA and FQGNSA. The CDR3 nucleotides read TGTGCCAGCAGCTTACGTTGGGGATCGGAGCCCGGGCCCCAGTACTTC. Encoded protein: CASSLRWGSEPGPQYF.

This clonotype occurred many times. The CDR3 nucleotides read TGTGCCACCAGTGACCCCGACACGGGAACTGAAGCTTTCTTT. Translation gives CATSDPDTGTEAFF. The chain has TRBV24-1 and TRBJ1-1, with no clear D. Germline CDR1 and CDR2: KGHDR and SFDVKD. V lost 4 bases, J lost 5 bases, and 13 bases lay in between. The length of the CDR3 is 14 residues.

This clonotype occurred many times. The chain carries TRBV7-8 and TRBJ2-3; 9 bases align to TRBD2. The V segment lost 2 bases and the J segment 4 bases; nucleotides outside the gene matches: 19. The CDR3 totals 20 residues. Germline V CDR1 and CDR2: SGHVS, FQNEAQ. In DNA form, the CDR3 reads TGTGCCAGCAGCTTAAGATCCCCGGGCGGGAGGGACCTCCGGGCAGATACGCAGTATTTT. Translated, it gives CASSLRSPGGRDLRADTQYF.

Turning to this clonotype: The junction departs from germline at one end; a sequencing error may be responsible. This chain links TRBV10-3 with TRBJ2-7, with D perhaps being TRBD1 or TRBD2 (5 bases each). CDR1 and CDR2 (germline): ENHRY, SYGVKD. CDR3 length: 15 amino acids. The CDR3 DNA follows: TGTGCCAGCAGTTCACCGGGACGTGCTACCTACGAGCAGTACTTC. It encodes CASSSPGRATYEQYF.

The rearrangement links TRBV29-1 to TRBJ2-5; D remains ambiguous. This CDR3 is built from 10 residues. V was pared by 4 bases and J by 5 bases, with 5 bases between. Germline V gene sequence: CDR1 SQVTM, CDR2 ANQGSEA. The CDR3 is CSVAKETQYF. CDR3 coding DNA: TGCAGCGTTGCTAAGGAGACCCAGTACTTC.

This clonotype was observed many times. The chain links TRBV28 to TRBJ1-5, with D possibly being TRBD1 (6 bases). The length of the CDR3 is 14 residues. Between the trimmed V and J ends, which lost 4 bases and 7 bases, there was a span of 14 bases. CDR1 and CDR2 from the germline V gene are MDHEN and SYDVKM. CDR3: CASSSYRVGQPQHF. CDR3 in DNA: TGTGCCAGCAGTTCCTACAGGGTAGGGCAGCCCCAGCATTTT.

This clonotype was seen more than once but under ten times. The genes are TRBV28 and TRBJ1-6; D is ambiguous. This CDR3 contains 15 residues. Trimming left V 6 bases short and J 8 bases short, with 17 bases between. In germline, CDR1 is MDHEN, CDR2 SYDVKM. The CDR3 region has the DNA TGTGCCAGCAGGACCCCCGGGGTTCTGGATTCACCCCTCCACTTT. Encoded protein: CASRTPGVLDSPLHF.